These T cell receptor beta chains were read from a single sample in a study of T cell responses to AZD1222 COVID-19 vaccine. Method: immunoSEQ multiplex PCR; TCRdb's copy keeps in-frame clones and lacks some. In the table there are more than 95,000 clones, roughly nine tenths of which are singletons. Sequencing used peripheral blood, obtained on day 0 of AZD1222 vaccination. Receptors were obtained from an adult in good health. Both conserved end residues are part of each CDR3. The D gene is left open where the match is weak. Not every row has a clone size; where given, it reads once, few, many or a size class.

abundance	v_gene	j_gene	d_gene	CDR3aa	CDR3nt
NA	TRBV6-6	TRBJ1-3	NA	CASSYREGNSGNTIYF	TGTGCCAGCAGTTACCGTGAGGGCAACTCTGGAAACACCATATATTTT
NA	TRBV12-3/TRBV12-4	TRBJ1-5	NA	CASSDVRAQPQHF	TGTGCCAGCAGCGACGTCAGGGCCCAGCCCCAGCATTTT
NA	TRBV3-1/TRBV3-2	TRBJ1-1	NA	CASSQENPIEAFF	TGTGCCAGCAGCCAAGAAAACCCCATAGAAGCTTTCTTT
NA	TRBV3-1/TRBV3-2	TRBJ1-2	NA	CASSQGGGPYLRGYTF	TGTGCCAGCAGCCAAGGGGGGGGGCCCTATCTGAGGGGCTACACCTTC
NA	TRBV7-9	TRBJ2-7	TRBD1	CASSLGQGKREQYF	TGTGCCAGCAGCTTAGGACAGGGAAAACGCGAGCAGTACTTC
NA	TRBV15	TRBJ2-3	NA	CATSPPLLGSTDTQYF	TGTGCCACCAGCCCCCCCCTCTTAGGGAGCACAGATACGCAGTATTTT
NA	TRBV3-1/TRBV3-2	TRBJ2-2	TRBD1	CASSHAGTGAGELFF	TGTGCCAGCAGCCATGCCGGGACAGGGGCCGGGGAGCTGTTTTTT
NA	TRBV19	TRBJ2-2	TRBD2	CASNPLRGASGSPPGELFF	TGTGCCAGTAACCCACTACGAGGGGCAAGCGGGAGTCCACCCGGGGAGCTGTTTTTT
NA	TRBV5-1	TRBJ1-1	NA	CASSEPQLNTEAFF	TGCGCCAGCAGCGAACCACAGCTGAACACTGAAGCTTTCTTT
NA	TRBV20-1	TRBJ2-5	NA	CSARAVETQYF	TGCAGTGCTAGGGCCGTTGAGACCCAGTACTTC
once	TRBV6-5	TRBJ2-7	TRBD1	CASSGTAYEQYF	TGTGCCAGCAGCGGGACAGCCTACGAGCAGTACTTC
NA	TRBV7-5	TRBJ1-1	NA	CARSLRGNTEAFF	TGTGCCAGAAGCTTAAGGGGGAACACTGAAGCTTTCTTT
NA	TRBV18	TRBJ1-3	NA	CASSPPRQTSGNTIYF	TGTGCCAGCTCACCACCTAGACAGACCTCTGGAAACACCATATATTTT
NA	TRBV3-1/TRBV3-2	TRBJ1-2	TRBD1	CASSQDDRGVTYGYTF	TGTGCCAGCAGCCAAGATGACAGGGGGGTAACCTATGGCTACACCTTC
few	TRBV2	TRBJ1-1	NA	CASSVGANTEAFF	TGTGCCAGCAGTGTGGGAGCAAACACTGAAGCTTTCTTT
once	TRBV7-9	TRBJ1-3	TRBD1	CASSPEGAISGNTIYF	TGTGCCAGCAGCCCCGAGGGGGCTATCTCTGGAAACACCATATATTTT
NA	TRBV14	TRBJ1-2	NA	CASSQVNAVGYTF	TGTGCCAGCAGCCAAGTTAACGCCGTGGGCTACACCTTC
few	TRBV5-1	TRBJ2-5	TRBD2	CASSLGVAGIRETQYF	TGCGCCAGCAGCTTGGGGGTAGCGGGAATTCGAGAGACCCAGTACTTC
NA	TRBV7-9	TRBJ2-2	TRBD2	CASSLELGAGGRSGELFF	TGTGCCAGCAGCTTAGAGCTCGGTGCGGGAGGCCGGAGCGGGGAGCTGTTTTTT
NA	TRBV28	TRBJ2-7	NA	CASHHRAYEQYF	TGTGCCAGTCATCACAGGGCCTACGAGCAGTACTTC
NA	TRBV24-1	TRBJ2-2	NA	CATSYDGAGELFF	TGTGCCACCAGTTACGACGGGGCCGGGGAGCTGTTTTTT
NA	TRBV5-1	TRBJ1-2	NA	CASSATETNYGYTF	TGCGCCAGCAGCGCGACAGAAACTAACTATGGCTACACCTTC
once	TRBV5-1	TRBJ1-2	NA	CASSVDGPPGYTF	TGCGCCAGCAGCGTCGACGGACCCCCAGGCTACACCTTC
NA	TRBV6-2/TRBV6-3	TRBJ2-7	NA	CASSDRSNAEWGYEQYF	TGTGCCAGCAGTGACCGCTCGAATGCCGAGTGGGGCTACGAGCAGTACTTC
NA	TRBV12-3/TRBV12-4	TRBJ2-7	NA	CASSFNTYEQYF	TGTGCCAGCAGTTTTAATACCTACGAGCAGTACTTC
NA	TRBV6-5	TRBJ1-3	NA	CASSLGGYSGNTIYF	TGTGCCAGCAGCCTAGGCGGCTACTCTGGAAACACCATATATTTT
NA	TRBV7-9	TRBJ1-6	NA	CASSLGRTANSPLHF	TGTGCCAGCAGCTTAGGGAGAACAGCGAATTCACCCCTCCACTTT
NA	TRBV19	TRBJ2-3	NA	CASSARDMWADTQYF	TGTGCCAGTAGTGCCCGGGACATGTGGGCAGATACGCAGTATTTT
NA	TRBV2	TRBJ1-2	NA	CASSEASTGPSGYTF	TGTGCCAGCAGTGAAGCAAGTACAGGGCCCTCCGGCTACACCTTC
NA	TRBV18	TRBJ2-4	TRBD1	CASSPPGTGDHIQYF	TGTGCCAGCTCCCCACCTGGGACAGGGGATCACATTCAGTACTTC
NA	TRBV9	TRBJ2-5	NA	CASSPRTAEETQYF	TGTGCCAGCAGCCCCCGGACAGCCGAGGAGACCCAGTACTTC
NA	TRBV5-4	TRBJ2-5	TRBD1	CASSFTGEETQYF	TGTGCCAGCAGCTTTACAGGGGAAGAGACCCAGTACTTC
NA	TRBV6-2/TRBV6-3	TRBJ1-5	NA	CASSYGGHGNQPQHF	TGTGCCAGCAGTTACGGGGGACATGGGAATCAGCCCCAGCATTTT
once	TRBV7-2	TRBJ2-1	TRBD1	CASSAKTGDLHEQFF	TGTGCCAGCAGCGCTAAGACAGGGGATTTACATGAGCAGTTCTTC
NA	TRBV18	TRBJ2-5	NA	CASSPVRRGETQYF	TGTGCCAGCTCACCGGTCAGGAGGGGGGAGACCCAGTACTTC
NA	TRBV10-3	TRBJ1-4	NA	CAISLGQQPGEKLFF	TGTGCCATCAGTTTAGGACAGCAGCCTGGCGAAAAACTGTTTTTT